This TCR beta chain derives from a study of T cells in narcolepsy. Study-wide context: Enrolled donors included narcolepsy type 1 or type 2 patients and healthy controls.

Germline V gene lookup returns CDR1 SNHLY and CDR2 FYNNEI. Trimming removed 5 bases from V and 0 bases from J, with 14 bases in between. CDR3 size: 16 residues. Some clones are missing from TCRdb's copy, which holds only in-frame ones; the method was immunoSEQ multiplex PCR. Of roughly 40,000 clones listed, approximately 85% were seen once; the top ten hold roughly 1.7%. Study results and caveats: Blood of same and different patients, but not healthy controls, reportedly held recurring autoreactive clonotypes. Same-patient CSF and blood CD4+ T cell clonotypes included HCRT-specific and TRIB2-specific autoreactive ones.

As for this clone: Its antigen is still unknown.

The clonotype was recovered from a human donor with narcolepsy. Sequencing was performed on CD45RA- memory CD4+ T cells from PBMCs. The chain couples TRBV2 to TRBJ1-3; D is perhaps TRBD1 (5 bases). CDR3 amino acids: CASSLLWGGSGNTIYF. The DNA of the CDR3 is TGTGCCAGCAGTCTTCTCTGGGGGGGCTCTGGAAACACCATATATTTT.